The 29 T cell receptor beta chains in this list originate from one sample, sequenced in a study of blood T cell repertoires in COVID-19. The assay was immunoSEQ multiplex PCR, and TCRdb's table has in-frame clones only and misses some. This table has 450,000 to 500,000 clones, roughly 90% appearing once. The sequencing input was PBMCs or T cells enriched from blood (not recorded which). All receptors derive from a woman between 18 and 29 years old who had recovered from COVID-19.

This clone was seen just once. The chain joins TRBV5-1 to TRBJ1-3, with D perhaps matching TRBD1 (5 bases). Germline V gene lookup returns CDR1 SGHRS and CDR2 YFSETQ. CDR3 length: 16 residues. The V and J ends lost 0 bases and 0 bases respectively, with 10 bases between them. The CDR3 sequence is CASSLEQASSGNTIYF. The DNA for the CDR3 is TGCGCCAGCAGCTTGGAACAGGCTAGCTCTGGAAACACCATATATTTT.

V and J are TRBV6-4 and TRBJ2-7, with 7 positions matching TRBD1. The germline CDR1 and CDR2 sequences are MRHNA and SNTAGT. J gave up 6 bases and V 7 bases, and 21 bases lay outside the gene matches. The CDR3 has 17 residues. The CDR3 sequence is CASKKKFQPGQLGEQYF. The CDR3 bases are TGTGCCAGCAAAAAAAAATTTCAACCGGGACAGTTGGGCGAGCAGTACTTC.

This rearrangement joins TRBV10-3 to TRBJ2-1, with TRBD1 matching over 11 bases. CDR1 and CDR2 from the germline V gene are ENHRY and SYGVKD. This CDR3 comprises 14 residues. J was trimmed by 3 bases and V by 8 bases; bases with no gene match: 3. The CDR3 DNA follows: TGTGCCATCGGGGGACAGGGGGACTACAATGAGCAGTTCTTC. It is translated as CAIGGQGDYNEQFF.

V gene TRBV10-3 combines with J gene TRBJ1-2, with D possibly being TRBD1 (5 bases). Germline CDR1 reads ENHRY; CDR2 reads SYGVKD. The germline V and J ends were trimmed by 3 bases and 4 bases, with 6 bases remaining between them. The CDR3 spans 12 residues. The CDR3 is CAISDQGYGYTF. In nucleotides, the CDR3 is TGTGCCATCAGTGATCAGGGCTATGGCTACACCTTC.

The gene calls are TRBV5-4 and TRBJ2-5; D possibly corresponds to TRBD1 (5 bases). The length of the CDR3 is 12 residues. Trimming removed 7 bases at V and 5 bases at J, with 12 bases between. Germline V gene data show CDR1 as SGHNT and CDR2 as YYREEE (reference sequence). The chain's CDR3 is CASGAGSETQYF. The CDR3 DNA follows: TGTGCCAGCGGGGCAGGGTCGGAGACCCAGTACTTC.

The chain carries TRBV2 and TRBJ2-1; D is perhaps TRBD1 (5 bases). CDR3 size: 13 residues. The V end was cut by 4 bases, the J end by 2 bases, with 6 bases between. Germline CDR1 reads SNHLY; CDR2 reads FYNNEI. The chain's CDR3 is CASSGQPYNEQFF. The CDR3, as DNA: TGTGCCAGCAGTGGACAGCCCTACAATGAGCAGTTCTTC.

There are a few counts of this clone. V is TRBV19 and J is TRBJ1-2; 9 nucleotides align to TRBD1. The CDR3 is made up of 16 amino acids. Germline CDR1 LNHDA, CDR2 SQIVND (reference sequence). V lost 1 base and J lost 6; bases outside the gene matches: 9. Here the CDR3 reads CASSIGTGADVNGYTF. The CDR3 region has the DNA TGTGCCAGTAGTATAGGGACAGGGGCGGATGTCAATGGCTACACCTTC.

The CDR3 region is CSVDNPTVHFYTF. DNA of the CDR3: TGCAGCGTTGATAACCCGACAGTCCACTTCTACACCTTC. The V and J genes are TRBV29-1 and TRBJ1-2, with D possibly TRBD1 on 5 matching bases. CDR3 size: 13 residues. Germline V lookup: CDR1 SQVTM, CDR2 ANQGSEA. V dropped 3 bases and J dropped 10 bases, with 18 bases sitting between them.

The chain employs TRBV4-2 and TRBJ1-4; tentative D call: TRBD1 (5 bases). The CDR3 extends over 14 amino acids. CDR1 and CDR2 (germline): LGHNA, YNFKEQ. Trimming shortened V by 4 bases and J by 14 bases, and 20 bases separated the two germline ends. Here the CDR3 reads CASSLGARAFELFF. The CDR3 bases are TGTGCCAGCAGCCTTGGGGCCCGGGCCTTTGAGCTGTTTTTT.

J is TRBJ1-1 and V is TRBV19; 7 nucleotides agree with TRBD1. The CDR3 has 17 amino acids. The trim removed 5 bases at V and 5 bases at J, leaving 17 bases unmatched. In germline, CDR1 is LNHDA, CDR2 SQIVND (reference sequence). The CDR3 protein is CASSLSRFPTGKTEAFF. CDR3 coding DNA: TGTGCCAGTAGTCTCTCGCGATTCCCGACAGGGAAGACTGAAGCTTTCTTT.

The chain employs TRBV5-5 and TRBJ1-1; TRBD1 might be the D (6 bases). The V end lost 3 bases, the J end lost 5 bases, and 14 bases lay between the germline ends. Germline CDR1 and CDR2: SGHKS and YYEKEE (reference sequence). This CDR3 spans 14 amino acids. The CDR3: CASSSKGDSTEAFF. CDR3 DNA: TGTGCCAGCAGCTCTAAGGGGGATTCGACTGAAGCTTTCTTT.

The CDR3 loop reads CASSLIGLYSNQPQHF. CDR3 nucleotide sequence: TGTGCCAGCAGTTTAATAGGACTTTATAGCAATCAGCCCCAGCATTTT. J is TRBJ1-5 and V is TRBV28; D not certain. The CDR3 is 16 residues long. Germline-derived CDR1 and CDR2 are MDHEN and SYDVKM. V lost 2 bases, J lost 0 bases, and 11 bases lay in between.

This chain uses TRBV12-3 or TRBV12-4 with TRBJ1-1; TRBD1 might be the D (6 bases). The V and J ends lost 3 bases and 6 bases respectively, with 11 bases between them. This CDR3 spans 13 amino acids. In DNA form, the CDR3 reads TGTGCCAGCAGTTTGGTGGGGGCGGCTGAAGCTTTCTTT. It is translated as CASSLVGAAEAFF.

The chain recombines TRBV28 with TRBJ1-2; possibly TRBD1 for D (5 bases). V shed 2 bases and J shed 0 bases, with 13 bases lying between them. Germline V gives CDR1 MDHEN, CDR2 SYDVKM. The CDR3 sequence is 16 residues long. CDR3 loop: CASSLPQVTANYGYTF. The CDR3 region has the DNA TGTGCCAGCAGTTTACCACAGGTTACAGCTAACTATGGCTACACCTTC.

The chain joins TRBV19 to TRBJ2-7, with 13 bases lining up with TRBD2. The CDR3 consists of 16 residues. Per germline, CDR1 LNHDA and CDR2 SQIVND (reference sequence). V dropped 7 bases and J dropped 5; count of bases not matched to a gene: 11. The CDR3 sequence is CASTSAGTSGINEQYF. CDR3 DNA sequence: TGTGCCAGTACCTCCGCCGGGACTAGCGGGATCAACGAGCAGTACTTC.

This sequence joins TRBV4-1 and TRBJ2-7; tentatively, D is TRBD1 (5 bases). The V end was cut by 0 bases, the J end by 7 bases, with 13 bases between. CDR3 length equals 14 residues. Germline values: CDR1 MGHRA, CDR2 YSYEKL. CDR3 DNA sequence: TGCGCCAGCAGCCAAGATCATAGCAGGGTAGAGCAGTACTTC. This codes for CASSQDHSRVEQYF.

The chain combines TRBV19 with TRBJ1-1; 9 bases map to TRBD1. V dropped 9 bases and J dropped 8; count of bases not matched to a gene: 10. Germline V CDR1 and CDR2: LNHDA, SQIVND (reference sequence). This CDR3 region has 13 residues. CDR3: CASLNRGHLEAFF. CDR3 bases: TGTGCCAGCCTCAACAGGGGGCACTTGGAAGCTTTCTTT. Using reference TRBV19 and TRBJ1-1 for the parts outside the CDR3, the full variable domain is DGGITQSPKYLFRKEGQNVTLSCEQNLNHDAMYWYRQDPGQGLRLIYYSQIVNDFQKGDIAEGYSVSREKKESFPLTVTSAQKNPTAFYLCASLNRGHLEAFFGQGTRLTVV.

As regards this clone: The same CDR3 is also encoded by other DNA sequences in this sample. The V and J genes are TRBV3-1 (or the pseudogene TRBV3-2) and TRBJ1-5, with D tentatively TRBD1 (5 bases). This CDR3 is 13 amino acids long. The germline V gene has CDR1 LGHDT and CDR2 YNNKEL (reference sequence). Trimming cost V 0 bases and J 7 bases, with 7 bases left between them. The CDR3 region is CASSQDRGQPQHF. DNA of the CDR3: TGTGCCAGCAGCCAAGATCGGGGGCAGCCCCAGCATTTT.

The chain combines TRBV10-1 with TRBJ2-1, with D perhaps TRBD2 (6 bases). V was clipped by 6 bases and J by 6 bases, with 9 bases between them. Germline V gives CDR1 WNHNN, CDR2 SYGVQD (reference sequence). This CDR3 has 12 amino acids. DNA of the CDR3: TGCGCCAGCAGCAGGGACTTCAATGAGCAGTTCTTC. Translated, it gives CASSRDFNEQFF.

V usage is TRBV3-1 (or the pseudogene TRBV3-2) and J usage is TRBJ2-3; D is possibly TRBD2 (6 bases). V was clipped by 4 bases and J by 3 bases, with 11 bases between them. In germline, CDR1 is LGHDT, CDR2 YNNKEL (reference sequence). The CDR3 contains 14 residues. CDR3 DNA sequence: TGTGCCAGCAGCCCAGGGACTTTAACAGATACGCAGTATTTT. The encoded protein is CASSPGTLTDTQYF.

The table lists this clone with a count of one. The chain couples TRBV5-5 to TRBJ1-2; 7 positions match TRBD1. Trimming at V came to 5 bases and at J to 5 bases, leaving 6 bases not matched to a gene. Germline V lookup: CDR1 SGHKS, CDR2 YYEKEE (reference sequence). The CDR3 runs 13 residues. In DNA, the CDR3 is TGTGCCAGCAGTCCGACAGGGTTGTATGGCTACACCTTC. Its protein is CASSPTGLYGYTF.

The chain combines TRBV6-6 with TRBJ1-5; TRBD1 agrees at 7 bases. V dropped 6 bases and J dropped 1; count of bases not matched to a gene: 6. CDR1 MNHNY and CDR2 SVGAGI come from the germline V gene (reference sequence). This CDR3 has 15 amino acids. The CDR3 loop reads CASRQGQSSNQPQHF. The CDR3 DNA reads as TGTGCCAGCAGGCAGGGACAGAGCAGCAATCAGCCCCAGCATTTT.

DNA of the CDR3: TGCGCCAGCAGCTTGGGAGGGTCTAATGAAAAACTGTTTTTT. This gives the protein CASSLGGSNEKLFF. The chain links TRBV5-1 to TRBJ1-4; D is unclear. The germline V gene encodes CDR1 SGHRS and CDR2 YFSETQ. With 0 bases removed from V and 3 bases from J, the gap between germline ends came to 6 bases. The CDR3 loop spans 14 amino acids. Drawing the rest from reference TRBV5-1 and TRBJ1-4, the complete variable domain is KAGVTQTPRYLIKTRGQQVTLSCSPISGHRSVSWYQQTPGQGLQFLFEYFSETQRNKGNFPGRFSGRQFSNSRSEMNVSTLELGDSALYLCASSLGGSNEKLFFGSGTQLSVL.

The chain has TRBV12-3 or TRBV12-4 and TRBJ2-7; D is possibly TRBD1 (6 bases). V was shortened by 6 bases and J by 1 base, with 10 bases between the two germline ends. The length of the CDR3 is 13 residues. In nucleotides, the CDR3 is TGTGCCAGCAGGCTTACAGGGTCCTACGAGCAGTACTTC. This encodes CASRLTGSYEQYF.

J is TRBJ2-3 and V is TRBV24-1; D might be TRBD2 (6 bases). The V gene lost 3 bases and the J gene lost 5 bases, with 11 bases spanning the gap. The V gene's germline CDR1 is KGHDR and CDR2 SFDVKD. The CDR3 consists of 14 residues. CDR3: CATSDRQGGDTQYF. The CDR3 DNA reads as TGTGCCACCAGTGATCGGCAGGGAGGAGATACGCAGTATTTT.

The gene calls are TRBV6-5 and TRBJ1-1; D might be TRBD1 (6 bases). Germline CDR1 MNHEY, CDR2 SVGAGI. Trimming took off 6 bases at V and 6 bases at J, with 8 bases between the two ends. This CDR3 has 11 amino acids. This CDR3 reads CASSGQSEAFF. In DNA, the CDR3 is TGTGCCAGCAGCGGACAGTCTGAAGCTTTCTTT.

J is TRBJ2-3 and V is TRBV10-3; TRBD2 might be the D (6 bases). The V gene's germline CDR1 is ENHRY and CDR2 SYGVKD. Trimming stripped 4 bases from V and 4 bases from J, with 9 bases between. This CDR3 is 13 amino acids long. CDR3 in DNA: TGTGCCATCAGTGGGGGGGAGGCAGATACGCAGTATTTT. This sequence encodes CAISGGEADTQYF.

The V gene is TRBV18, the J gene TRBJ1-4; 11 bases line up with TRBD1. Germline-derived CDR1 and CDR2 are KGHSH and LQKENI. V lost 3 bases, J lost 6 bases, and 3 bases stayed unmatched. CDR3 length equals 15 residues. In DNA form, the CDR3 reads TGTGCCAGCTCACCTTGGACAGGGGGCGATGAAAAACTGTTTTTT. Amino acid sequence: CASSPWTGGDEKLFF.

The chain joins TRBV27 to TRBJ2-7; 8 bases align to TRBD2. Unmatched junction bases numbered 6, after V lost 7 bases and J lost 1 base. The CDR3 runs to 14 residues. Germline V lookup: CDR1 MNHEY, CDR2 SMNVEV (reference sequence). The CDR3 region has the DNA TGTGCCAGCAATGAGCGGGGGAGGTCCTACGAGCAGTACTTC. It translates to CASNERGRSYEQYF.